The rows below give T cell receptor beta chains drawn from one sample of a study of CD8 T cells in Susac syndrome. TCRdb ran MiXCR on the immunoSEQ multiplex PCR reads and lists one entry per CDR3 protein. The data hold about 94,000 distinct CDR3 sequences, with just under 95% observed a single time. Sequenced: CD4+ T cells from PBMCs. The source of these receptors is a human donor with Susac syndrome. CDR3s include the opening cysteine and the closing phenylalanine or tryptophan. The D gene is left open where the match is weak. Size is omitted from some rows. Given values are once, few, many or a class for expanded clones.

TRBJ2-7 TRBV27 TRBD1 - CASSPIVDRAHEQYF TGTGCCAGCAGCCCCATCGTGGACAGGGCCCACGAGCAGTACTTC
TRBJ2-3 TRBV6-5 - - CASYPGPVADTQYF TGTGCCAGCTATCCGGGGCCCGTGGCAGATACGCAGTATTTT
TRBJ1-1 TRBV6-1 - - CASSFRDANTEAFF TGTGCCAGCAGCTTCAGGGACGCGAACACTGAAGCTTTCTTT
TRBJ2-1 TRBV7-2 - - CASSPAFGGGRDNEQFF TGTGCCAGCAGCCCCGCTTTTGGGGGGGGGCGGGACAATGAGCAGTTCTTC
TRBJ2-3 TRBV5-6 - - CASSSGITDTQYF TGTGCCAGCAGCAGTGGAATCACAGATACGCAGTATTTT
TRBJ2-2 TRBV11-2 - - CASSLERAGELFF TGTGCCAGCAGCTTAGAACGGGCCGGGGAGCTGTTTTTT
TRBJ2-1 TRBV5-1 TRBD2 - CASSDQRGWHNEQFF TGCGCCAGCAGCGACCAGCGGGGGTGGCACAATGAGCAGTTCTTC
TRBJ1-6 TRBV30 TRBD1 - CAWSTVRGRYSPLHF TGTGCCTGGAGTACTGTCAGGGGGAGATATTCACCCCTCCACTTT
TRBJ2-1 TRBV10-3 TRBD2 once CAISSTSGGWNEQFF TGTGCCATCAGTTCCACTAGCGGGGGATGGAATGAGCAGTTCTTC
TRBJ2-7 TRBV9 - - CASSASPGHEQYF TGTGCCAGCAGCGCTAGTCCGGGACACGAGCAGTACTTC
TRBJ1-5 TRBV20-1 - - CSARGSYSNQPQHF TGCAGTGCTAGAGGGTCCTATAGCAATCAGCCCCAGCATTTT
TRBJ1-1 TRBV6-7 TRBD1 once CAIQTIPRGDTEAFF TGTGCCATCCAAACGATTCCCAGGGGGGACACTGAAGCTTTCTTT
TRBJ1-2 TRBV1 - - CTSSHCPTVNYGYTF TGCACCAGCAGCCACTGCCCGACAGTTAACTATGGCTACACCTTC
TRBJ2-2 TRBV12-3/TRBV12-4 - - CASSPTRSSGELFF TGTGCCAGCAGCCCGACTAGGAGCTCCGGGGAGCTGTTTTTT
TRBJ1-4 TRBV20-1 - - CSARTGFNEKLFF TGCAGTGCGAGGACGGGCTTTAATGAAAAACTGTTTTTT
TRBJ1-5 TRBV3-1 TRBD1 - CASSQNRGQPQHF TGTGCCAGCAGCCAAAACAGGGGGCAGCCCCAGCATTTT
TRBJ1-5 TRBV7-9 - - CASSLDLAGGRNQPQHF TGTGCCAGCAGCTTAGACTTGGCCGGGGGCAGGAATCAGCCCCAGCATTTT
TRBJ2-7 TRBV13 TRBD1 - CASSYGTGTYEQYF TGTGCCAGCAGCTATGGGACAGGAACTTACGAGCAGTACTTC